This T cell receptor beta chain emerged from a study of cytotoxic CD8 clonotypes in ibrutinib-treated CLL. Background on the study: Investigators reported roughly 25 partial and 2 complete responses; after median around 63 months, about 15 patients remained remitted and approximately twelve progressed. On average, about 97,000 productive rearrangements and 200,000 to 300,000 productive templates per sample. Findings and caveats of the study: Patients had baseline clonality above age-matched healthy donors, and this clonality moved with circulating CD8+ T-cell counts.

The germline V gene encodes CDR1 SGHNT and CDR2 YYREEE (reference sequence). J was trimmed by 5 bases and V by 4 bases; bases with no gene match: 7. This CDR3 region has 14 residues. Profiling relied on immunoSEQ multiplex PCR, and the TCRdb table lists in-frame clones only, not all of them. The table includes some 100,000 clones, 58% detected once. TCR beta libraries used roughly 1.8 micrograms of DNA from cryopreserved PBMCs. With regard to this clone: What it binds is unknown.

The sequence was collected from a human donor with chronic lymphocytic leukemia. The material sequenced was PBMCs, taken after 24 months of ibrutinib treatment. The V and J genes are TRBV5-4 and TRBJ2-7; 9 positions match TRBD1. Here the CDR3 reads CASSQGGTGNEQYF. For the CDR3, the DNA is TGTGCCAGCAGCCAGGGAGGGACAGGGAACGAGCAGTACTTC.